Given below is one TCR beta chain in context. Its antigen is not identified. These data come from a study of spatial heterogeneity in lung cancer. Study background: The average appearance count of each unique TCR and UMI combination in raw reads was more than nine. Whole-study results and caveats: Blood showed ubiquitous tumor TCRs more often at resection than at routine follow-up.

Time point given: sample taken at primary tumor resection. The authors sequenced whole RNA from tumor, nontumor lung or frozen PBMC without sorting. There were approximately 69 donors, all of them untreated patients with early-stage non-small cell lung cancer. Every molecule of TCR cDNA had its own unique molecular identifier. TCRdb called the 5' RACE reads again in MiXCR, with one record for every CDR3 protein. The sample consists of some 50,000 distinct CDR3 sequences, about 7.4% of them appearing once. Germline CDR1 reads SGDLS; CDR2 reads YYNGEE. V lost 3 bases to trimming and J lost 2 bases; unmatched junction nucleotides: 7. The CDR3 extends over 16 amino acids.

This specimen consisted of PBMCs, obtained at surgery. The sequence came from a female donor with early-stage non-small cell lung cancer. V is TRBV9 and J is TRBJ2-3; the match to TRBD2 covers 9 bases. CDR3 amino acids: CASSALAGETTDTQYF. In DNA, the CDR3 is TGTGCCAGCAGCGCGTTAGCGGGGGAGACCACAGATACGCAGTATTTT.